This T cell receptor beta chain was documented in a study of blood T cells in healthy people across ages. For the study at large: Capturing about one barcoded beta molecule per two T cells was achieved by template switching. Study-level findings and limits: Because donor CMV status was unknown, expanded clonotype changes were possibly confounded.

Staff drew around 10 milliliters of peripheral blood from each donor. Per sample, no less than 5.5 micrograms of total RNA were extracted. In this sample, this clonotype turned up a few times. Its cognate antigen is unknown. For the second PCR, which ran for roughly 6 to 11 cycles, a sample-barcoded 5' primer and a J-beta primer mix were used. TCRdb passed the 5' RACE reads through MiXCR, listing each CDR3 protein once. The data show approximately 800,000 distinct CDR3 sequences, 53% seen once. Sample: blood. The receptor was derived from a man older than 75 in good health.

CDR3 region: CATSREKSGNEQFF. CDR3 in DNA: TGTGCCACCAGCAGAGAGAAGTCCGGCAATGAGCAGTTCTTC. The V and J genes are TRBV15 and TRBJ2-1; D unresolved. The V gene's germline CDR1 is LNHNV and CDR2 YYDKDF (reference sequence). The CDR3 spans 14 residues. V dropped 0 bases and J dropped 6 bases, with 9 bases sitting between them.